These T cell receptor beta chains were read from a single sample in a study of cytomegalovirus exposure and HLA in healthy donors. Here immunoSEQ multiplex PCR was the method, and the copy in TCRdb shows in-frame clones only, minus some. In total, the table holds about 160,000 clones. Specimen: PBMCs. The receptors were gathered from a woman aged 50 to 60 in good health and CMV-seronegative. CDR3s include the opening cysteine and the closing phenylalanine or tryptophan. D genes are given only for firm matches.

d_call,j_call,cdr3_length,v_call,cdr3_aa,cdr3_nt
TRBD2,TRBJ2-7,15,TRBV7-2,CASSRLAGGPGEQYF,TGTGCCAGCAGCAGACTAGCGGGAGGGCCGGGTGAGCAGTACTTC
.,TRBJ2-5,14,TRBV29-1,CSVWTAQTGETQYF,TGCAGCGTGTGGACAGCGCAGACTGGGGAGACCCAGTACTTC
.,TRBJ2-7,15,TRBV7-9,CASSLAQGVSYEQYF,TGTGCCAGCAGCTTAGCACAGGGAGTGTCCTACGAGCAGTACTTC
TRBD1,TRBJ2-7,14,TRBV30,CAWGGQLSSYGQYF,TGTGCCTGGGGGGGACAGTTAAGCTCCTACGGGCAGTACTTC
TRBD1,TRBJ1-2,13,TRBV30,CAWDRGLFYGYTF,TGTGCCTGGGACAGGGGGCTGTTCTATGGCTACACCTTC
.,TRBJ2-7,13,TRBV6-1,CASSRSLAYEQYF,TGTGCCAGCAGTCGGTCTCTAGCCTACGAGCAGTACTTC
TRBD2,TRBJ2-7,12,TRBV2,CASGGGSYEQYF,TGTGCCAGCGGCGGGGGGTCCTACGAGCAGTACTTC
TRBD2,TRBJ2-1,16,TRBV5-1,CASSGPLAGSYNEQFF,TGCGCCAGCAGCGGGCCGTTAGCGGGAAGCTACAATGAGCAGTTCTTC
TRBD1,TRBJ2-7,15,TRBV28,CASSLNYRGSDEQYF,TGTGCCAGCAGTTTAAATTACAGGGGGAGTGACGAGCAGTACTTC
TRBD1,TRBJ1-5,16,TRBV15,CATSRDRTGGSQPQHF,TGTGCCACCAGCAGAGATAGGACAGGGGGCAGTCAGCCCCAGCATTTT
TRBD1,TRBJ1-1,17,TRBV28,CASSLPGTVASGGEAFF,TGTGCCAGCAGTTTACCCGGGACAGTCGCTAGTGGGGGTGAAGCTTTCTTT
TRBD2,TRBJ2-5,15,TRBV5-6,CASSLRPGGGETQYF,TGTGCCAGCAGCTTACGCCCGGGAGGCGGAGAGACCCAGTACTTC
.,TRBJ2-5,15,TRBV7-9,CASRHSRGKGETQYF,TGTGCCAGCAGACATAGTCGGGGGAAGGGGGAGACCCAGTACTTC
TRBD2,TRBJ2-5,17,TRBV9,CASSVAKGGGKQETQYF,TGTGCCAGCAGCGTAGCTAAGGGCGGGGGGAAGCAAGAGACCCAGTACTTC
TRBD2,TRBJ2-2,15,TRBV5-1,CASSTSGSRSGELFF,TGCGCCAGCAGCACTAGCGGGAGTAGGTCCGGGGAGCTGTTTTTT
.,TRBJ1-1,16,TRBV4-3,CASSSMGWGQGTEAFF,TGCGCCAGCAGCAGCATGGGATGGGGGCAGGGCACTGAAGCTTTCTTT
.,TRBJ1-1,13,TRBV7-9,CASTKGGATEAFF,TGTGCCAGCACTAAAGGCGGGGCAACTGAAGCTTTCTTT
.,TRBJ1-1,14,TRBV5-4,CASSPPRQDTEAFF,TGTGCCAGCAGCCCGCCCCGGCAGGACACTGAAGCTTTCTTT
.,TRBJ1-2,14,TRBV28,CASSLFPGDYGYTF,TGTGCCAGCAGTTTATTTCCAGGGGACTATGGCTACACCTTC
TRBD2,TRBJ2-7,15,TRBV6-1,CASRPGTSGLYEQYF,TGTGCCAGCAGACCAGGGACTAGCGGACTCTACGAGCAGTACTTC
.,TRBJ1-1,12,TRBV29-1,CSVLQGNAEAFF,TGCAGCGTTCTTCAGGGTAACGCTGAAGCTTTCTTT
TRBD1,TRBJ2-3,16,TRBV7-3,CASSLGGGTGEDTQYF,TGTGCCAGCAGCCTCGGAGGGGGGACAGGGGAAGATACGCAGTATTTT
TRBD1,TRBJ1-1,12,TRBV19,CASRGQYAEAFF,TGTGCCAGTAGGGGACAGTACGCTGAAGCTTTCTTT
.,TRBJ1-1,14,TRBV5-1,CASSSRGLYTEAFF,TGCGCCAGCAGCTCCAGGGGCCTGTACACTGAAGCTTTCTTT
.,TRBJ1-6,16,TRBV18,CASSPDRSSYNSPLHF,TGTGCCAGCTCACCCGACAGAAGCTCCTATAATTCACCCCTCCACTTT
TRBD2,TRBJ2-7,14,TRBV6-5,CASSTSGGFDEQYF,TGTGCCAGCTCCACTAGCGGTGGGTTCGACGAGCAGTACTTC
.,TRBJ1-1,14,TRBV29-1,CSVEGRQGAPEAFF,TGCAGCGTTGAAGGGAGGCAAGGCGCCCCAGAAGCTTTCTTT
TRBD1,TRBJ2-7,14,TRBV7-8,CASSYGTGNYEQYF,TGTGCCAGCAGTTACGGGACAGGAAACTACGAGCAGTACTTC
TRBD1,TRBJ2-7,15,TRBV6-5,CASSYRTGSRDEQYF,TGTGCCAGCAGTTACAGGACAGGGTCAAGAGACGAGCAGTACTTC
.,TRBJ1-2,15,TRBV27,CASSLNFEGLYGYTF,TGTGCCAGCAGTTTAAATTTCGAGGGTTTGTATGGCTACACCTTC
.,TRBJ2-7,14,TRBV4-2,CASSQEQGAREQYF,TGTGCCAGCAGCCAAGAGCAAGGGGCGCGGGAGCAGTACTTC
TRBD1,TRBJ1-1,15,TRBV7-2,CASSSRGQGYTEAFF,TGTGCCAGCAGCTCCCGAGGACAGGGTTACACTGAAGCTTTCTTT
TRBD1,TRBJ2-5,16,TRBV4-2,CASSQETGVGGETQYF,TGTGCCAGCAGCCAAGAAACAGGGGTAGGGGGAGAGACCCAGTACTTC
.,TRBJ2-5,14,TRBV2,CASSVYGRGETQYF,TGTGCCAGCAGTGTTTACGGGAGAGGAGAGACCCAGTACTTC
.,TRBJ1-3,16,TRBV28,CASRRRGSGSGNTIYF,TGTGCCAGCAGGCGACGGGGTTCCGGCTCTGGAAACACCATATATTTT
TRBD1,TRBJ1-2,14,TRBV27,CASSTRTGNYGYTF,TGTGCCAGCAGTACACGGACAGGGAACTATGGCTACACCTTC
.,TRBJ1-4,15,TRBV15,CATSRGTGTNEKLFF,TGTGCCACCAGCAGAGGTACAGGAACTAATGAAAAACTGTTTTTT
.,TRBJ1-3,13,TRBV29-1,CSVTGNMGNTIYF,TGCAGCGTTACAGGGAATATGGGAAACACCATATATTTT
TRBD2,TRBJ2-5,14,TRBV7-2,CASIDRGSLETQYF,TGTGCCAGCATCGATCGCGGGAGTCTAGAGACCCAGTACTTC
TRBD1,TRBJ2-5,14,TRBV28,CASSSYAGQVTQYF,TGTGCCAGCAGCTCCTACGCGGGACAGGTCACCCAGTACTTC
.,TRBJ1-5,13,TRBV19,CASSMGAVWPQHF,TGTGCCAGTAGTATGGGAGCCGTATGGCCCCAGCATTTT
TRBD2,TRBJ2-7,17,TRBV28,CASKRTSGGTRSYEQYF,TGTGCCAGCAAACGGACTAGCGGGGGTACAAGAAGCTACGAGCAGTACTTC
.,TRBJ1-2,15,TRBV28,CASRLGGSGNYGYTF,TGTGCCAGCAGGTTAGGGGGGTCAGGCAACTATGGCTACACCTTC
TRBD1,TRBJ1-1,13,TRBV28,CASSRGAYTEAFF,TGTGCCAGCAGCAGGGGGGCGTACACTGAAGCTTTCTTT
.,TRBJ1-5,14,TRBV10-3,CAISESIGAQPQHF,TGTGCCATCAGTGAGTCGATAGGGGCCCAGCCCCAGCATTTT
.,TRBJ1-4,15,TRBV5-6,CASSLLDTGDEKLFF,TGTGCCAGCAGCTTGTTGGACACGGGCGATGAAAAACTGTTTTTT
.,TRBJ2-1,15,TRBV7-6,CASSPAGTSYNEQFF,TGTGCCAGCAGCCCAGCAGGGACTTCTTACAATGAGCAGTTCTTC
.,TRBJ2-7,14,TRBV4-3,CASSQEGGPYEQYF,TGCGCCAGCAGCCAAGAAGGGGGACCCTACGAGCAGTACTTC
.,TRBJ1-1,12,TRBV15,CATSRDSLEAFF,TGTGCCACCAGCAGAGATAGCCTTGAAGCTTTCTTT
.,TRBJ1-2,13,TRBV5-6,CASSLLGGYTQIF,TGTGCCAGCAGCTTGCTTGGGGGCTACACCCAGATTTTC
.,TRBJ1-4,17,TRBV4-2,CASSRTKIPGSNEKLFF,TGTGCCAGCAGCCGTACCAAGATACCGGGTTCTAATGAAAAACTGTTTTTT
TRBD1,TRBJ1-4,15,TRBV27,CASKQGAGENEKLFF,TGTGCCAGCAAACAGGGGGCGGGAGAAAATGAAAAACTGTTTTTT
.,TRBJ2-1,14,TRBV13,CASSVGLRYNEQFF,TGTGCCAGCAGCGTGGGACTGCGATACAATGAGCAGTTCTTC
TRBD1,TRBJ1-2,17,TRBV4-2,CASSQLTGGRDNYGYTF,TGTGCCAGCAGCCAACTGACAGGGGGTAGAGATAACTATGGCTACACCTTC
TRBD1,TRBJ2-1,14,TRBV6-6,CASKAGQGYNEQFF,TGTGCCAGCAAGGCAGGACAGGGATACAATGAGCAGTTCTTC
TRBD2,TRBJ2-1,17,TRBV13,CAMGSQGLAGVGNEQFF,TGTGCCATGGGGTCCCAGGGACTAGCGGGAGTCGGCAATGAGCAGTTCTTC
TRBD2,TRBJ2-3,13,TRBV29-1,CSVLTSGTDTQYF,TGCAGCGTTTTGACTAGCGGCACAGATACGCAGTATTTT
TRBD1,TRBJ1-1,15,TRBV28,CASSSWTGENTEAFF,TGTGCCAGCAGTTCATGGACAGGGGAGAACACTGAAGCTTTCTTT
.,TRBJ2-5,12,TRBV19,CASRERGETQYF,TGTGCCAGTCGAGAGAGGGGGGAGACCCAGTACTTC